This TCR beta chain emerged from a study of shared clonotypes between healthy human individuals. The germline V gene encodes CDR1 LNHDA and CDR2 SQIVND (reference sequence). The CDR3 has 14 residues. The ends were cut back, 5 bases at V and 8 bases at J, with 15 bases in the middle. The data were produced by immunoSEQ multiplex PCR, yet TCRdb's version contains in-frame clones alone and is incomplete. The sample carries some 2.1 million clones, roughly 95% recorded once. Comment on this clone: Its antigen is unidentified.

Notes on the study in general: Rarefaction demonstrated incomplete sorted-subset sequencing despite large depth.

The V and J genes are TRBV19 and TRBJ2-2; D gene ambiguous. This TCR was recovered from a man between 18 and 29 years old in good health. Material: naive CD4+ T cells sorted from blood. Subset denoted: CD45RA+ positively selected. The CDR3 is CASSPRSGSGELFF. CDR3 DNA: TGTGCCAGTAGTCCCCGGTCAGGATCGGGGGAGCTGTTTTTT.